The next 26 T cell receptor beta chains were all read from a single sample in a study of response to subunit inactivated influenza vaccine. From the RT-PCR reads, TCRdb called clonotypes with MiXCR, one entry per CDR3 protein. The sample contains hundreds of thousands of distinct CDR3 sequences, roughly 22% of which appear only once. Material: PBMCs from blood, obtained less than 22 months after vaccination. The receptors were gathered from a man aged 45 to 75 who received an inactivated influenza vaccine.

This clonotype was found many times. The genes are TRBV6-2 or TRBV6-3 and TRBJ1-1; a possible D gene is TRBD1 (6 bases). CDR1 and CDR2 (germline): MNHEY, SVGEGT. The CDR3 has 15 amino acids. V was cut by 5 bases and J by 1 base, with 14 bases left in between. The CDR3 DNA sequence: TGTGCCAGCAGTCCAGCGGGGGCGAGGAACACTGAAGCTTTCTTT. Translated: CASSPAGARNTEAFF.

This clonotype was seen once. The chain combines TRBV6-2 or TRBV6-3 with TRBJ2-1; 10 nucleotides agree with TRBD2. In germline, CDR1 is MNHEY, CDR2 SVGEGT. The CDR3 has 16 amino acids. The ends lost 6 bases at V and 2 bases at J; junction bases unmatched: 7. This CDR3 reads CASRSSGGMPYNEQFF. CDR3 sequence (DNA): TGTGCCAGCAGGTCTAGCGGGGGCATGCCCTACAATGAGCAGTTCTTC.

This clonotype was seen more than once but under ten times. This chain uses TRBV7-2 with TRBJ1-1, with a possible D match to TRBD1 (5 bases). CDR3 length: 15 amino acids. V lost 5 bases and J lost 0, with 13 bases in between. The germline CDR1 and CDR2 sequences are SGHTA and FQGNSA. Written as DNA, the CDR3 is TGTGCCAGCAGCAAACAAGGGACGGTGAACACTGAAGCTTTCTTT. Protein sequence: CASSKQGTVNTEAFF.

This clonotype has a handful of counts. The V and J genes are TRBV3-1 and TRBJ1-6, with D tentatively TRBD1 (5 bases). Germline CDR1 is LGHDT and CDR2 is YNNKEL (reference sequence). The length of the CDR3 is 17 residues. V lost 1 base, J lost 0 bases, and 10 bases lay in between. The CDR3 protein is CASSQVGGSSYNSPLHF. CDR3 coding DNA: TGTGCCAGCAGCCAAGTCGGGGGTAGCTCCTATAATTCACCCCTCCACTTT.

V is TRBV12-3 or TRBV12-4 and J is TRBJ1-5, with D possibly being TRBD1 (5 bases). Trimming removed 8 bases at V and 7 bases at J, with 18 bases between. The CDR3 contains 14 residues. As DNA, the CDR3 is TGTGCCAGCGCCAGGACACGTCCTGAACAGCCCCAGCATTTT. Protein sequence: CASARTRPEQPQHF.

The rearrangement uses TRBV18 and TRBJ2-5; no clear D. Germline CDR1 is KGHSH and CDR2 is LQKENI. Between the trimmed V and J ends, which lost 6 bases and 5 bases, there was a span of 10 bases. This CDR3 has 12 residues. This CDR3 reads CASSPARETQYF. Here the CDR3 DNA reads TGTGCCAGCTCCCCTGCCAGGGAGACCCAGTACTTC.

The rearrangement joins TRBV5-1 to TRBJ2-3; D uncertain. V was shortened by 5 bases and J by 0 bases, with 13 bases between the two germline ends. CDR1 is SGHRS, CDR2 YFSETQ, per germline. This CDR3 is 15 amino acids long. The CDR3 loop reads CASSVDGRSTDTQYF. CDR3 coding DNA: TGCGCCAGCAGTGTGGACGGTCGTAGCACAGATACGCAGTATTTT.

This clonotype was seen more than once but under ten times. The CDR3 sequence: CASSTRENQPQHF. CDR3 in DNA: TGTGCCAGCAGTACCAGGGAAAATCAGCCCCAGCATTTT. The chain links TRBV6-2 or TRBV6-3 to TRBJ1-5; TRBD1 is a possible D gene (5 bases). Germline values: CDR1 MNHEY, CDR2 SVGEGT. V was pared by 5 bases and J by 4 bases, with 9 bases between. This CDR3 has 13 amino acids.

This clonotype was seen only a few times. V is TRBV12-3 or TRBV12-4 and J is TRBJ1-2; D remains unclear. V shed 5 bases and J shed 4 bases, with 11 bases lying between them. The CDR3 totals 13 residues. The CDR3: CASSLKRSYGYTF. The CDR3 region has the DNA TGTGCCAGCAGTCTAAAACGGTCCTATGGCTACACCTTC.

This clonotype has more than one count but fewer than ten. This chain joins TRBV20-1 and TRBJ1-2; D perhaps matches TRBD1 (6 bases). Trimming stripped 4 bases from V and 6 bases from J, with 15 bases between. The CDR3 contains 13 residues. Looked up from germline, CDR1 is DFQATT and CDR2 is SNEGSKA (reference sequence). CDR3 sequence reads: CSAISRTVDGYTF. CDR3 DNA sequence: TGCAGTGCTATCTCCCGGACAGTGGATGGCTACACCTTC.

The CDR3 loop is CASSLLATMGYNEQFF. The CDR3 bases are TGTGCCAGCAGCTTGCTGGCGACCATGGGATACAATGAGCAGTTCTTC. The chain combines TRBV7-3 with TRBJ2-1; D remains ambiguous. Trimming left V 3 bases short and J 4 bases short, with 16 bases between. The CDR3 is made up of 16 amino acids. Germline V gives CDR1 SGHTA, CDR2 FQGTGA.

The chain employs TRBV24-1 and TRBJ2-5; weak D call: TRBD1 (5 bases). Trimming cost V 6 bases and J 3 bases, with 10 bases left between them. CDR1 and CDR2 (germline): KGHDR, SFDVKD. The CDR3 length is 13 residues. The CDR3 DNA sequence: TGTGCCACCAGTCCGACAGCTGAAGAGACCCAGTACTTC. It translates to CATSPTAEETQYF.

The chain joins TRBV29-1 to TRBJ2-1; D remains ambiguous. The CDR3 contains 14 residues. V lost 4 bases to trimming and J lost 5 bases, with 15 bases between them. Germline V gives CDR1 SQVTM, CDR2 ANQGSEA. This CDR3 reads CSVGSRGLDNEQFF. The CDR3 DNA sequence: TGCAGCGTTGGATCACGAGGTCTGGACAATGAGCAGTTCTTC.

This clonotype was observed a handful of times. CDR3 nucleotide sequence: TGCGCCAGCAGCTTGATCTTCGTAGCGGGGGGCCCTGAGAGCACAGATACGCAGTATTTT. Translation: CASSLIFVAGGPESTDTQYF. The V and J genes are TRBV5-1 and TRBJ2-3; 10 bases line up with TRBD2. This CDR3 has 20 residues. With V trimmed by 1 base and J by 0 bases, 14 bases remained unmatched. Germline CDR1 and CDR2: SGHRS and YFSETQ.

The V and J genes are TRBV30 and TRBJ1-1; 9 nucleotides agree with TRBD1. Germline CDR1 and CDR2: GTSNPN and SVGIG (reference sequence). The CDR3 covers 13 residues. The trim removed 7 bases at V and 0 bases at J, leaving 3 bases unmatched. CDR3 protein: CAYDRGVNTEAFF. The CDR3, as DNA: TGTGCCTACGACAGGGGGGTGAACACTGAAGCTTTCTTT.

The CDR3 DNA is TGCGCCAGCAGTCGGCCGGGACAGGGCTACTACGAGCAGTACTTC. Translated: CASSRPGQGYYEQYF. The chain has TRBV4-1 and TRBJ2-7; 9 bases are a match to TRBD1. This CDR3 has 15 residues. Losses at the gene ends were 6 bases for V and 3 bases for J; bases not matched to a gene: 9. Looked up from germline, CDR1 is MGHRA and CDR2 is YSYEKL.

The chain is built from TRBV30 and TRBJ1-1; D is possibly TRBD1 (6 bases). This CDR3 region has 16 residues. The germline CDR1 and CDR2 sequences are GTSNPN and SVGIG (reference sequence). Trimming removed 7 bases at V and 1 base at J, with 22 bases between. CDR3 sequence reads: CAFPTTDRTGNTEAFF. In nucleotides, the CDR3 is TGTGCCTTCCCCACTACAGACAGGACGGGGAACACTGAAGCTTTCTTT.

The CDR3 DNA follows: TGCGCCAGCAGCATCGGCCGGGACTACCATCATACGCAGTATTTT. Protein sequence: CASSIGRDYHHTQYF. This chain connects TRBV5-1 to TRBJ2-3, with TRBD2 matching 7 bases. V trimming: 4 bases; J trimming: 7 bases; junction bases outside the gene matches: 12. Germline V gene data show CDR1 as SGHRS and CDR2 as YFSETQ. CDR3 length: 15 residues.

The chain employs TRBV7-9 and TRBJ2-2; no clear D gene. The V gene's germline CDR1 is SEHNR and CDR2 FQNEAQ (reference sequence). This CDR3 has 16 amino acids. With 3 bases removed from V and 0 bases from J, the gap between germline ends came to 11 bases. The CDR3 is CASSLFAISNTGELFF. In DNA, the CDR3 is TGTGCCAGCAGCTTGTTTGCTATTTCGAACACCGGGGAGCTGTTTTTT.

This clonotype was picked up a small number of times. The V gene is TRBV27, the J gene TRBJ1-3; D remains ambiguous. This CDR3 has 12 residues. Germline V gene sequence: CDR1 MNHEY, CDR2 SMNVEV (reference sequence). V lost 8 bases and J 1 base, leaving 6 bases between the germline ends. The CDR3 nucleotides read TGTGCCAGCGGCAGGTCTGGAAACACCATATATTTT. It codes for CASGRSGNTIYF.

This clonotype is judged medium-sized (0.01 to 0.1%). J is TRBJ1-1 and V is TRBV27; 8 bases line up with TRBD1. The CDR3 length is 15 residues. The V gene's germline CDR1 is MNHEY and CDR2 SMNVEV (reference sequence). V was clipped by 5 bases and J by 1 base; unmatched bases: 6. CDR3 DNA: TGTGCCAGCAGTCCTCACAGGGGGGGGAACACTGAAGCTTTCTTT. Translating it yields CASSPHRGGNTEAFF.

This clonotype was detected a few times. The chain has TRBV29-1 and TRBJ2-5, with D maybe TRBD1 (5 bases). Trimming stripped 1 base from V and 0 bases from J, with 12 bases between. CDR1 and CDR2 (germline): SQVTM, ANQGSEA. CDR3 length: 15 amino acids. CDR3: CSVEGPTEYQETQYF. The CDR3 DNA reads TGCAGCGTTGAAGGGCCGACAGAATACCAAGAGACCCAGTACTTC.

The rearrangement uses TRBV4-3 and TRBJ1-2; 7 nucleotides match TRBD1. Germline assignment: CDR1 LGHNA and CDR2 YSLEER. This CDR3 comprises 19 residues. Trimming took 0 bases from V and 4 from J; bases not matched to a gene: 17. In DNA, the CDR3 is TGCGCCAGCAGCCAAGATCTGCGACAGGGAGGGCCTAGGACCTATGGCTACACCTTC. It specifies CASSQDLRQGGPRTYGYTF.

This clonotype was counted between two and nine times. The chain is built from TRBV20-1 and TRBJ1-5; D is undetermined. This CDR3 is built from 13 residues. Germline CDR1 reads DFQATT; CDR2 reads SNEGSKA (reference sequence). Trimming shortened V by 3 bases and J by 0 bases, and 6 bases separated the two germline ends. Here the CDR3 reads CSASDISNQPQHF. CDR3 nucleotide sequence: TGCAGTGCTAGCGACATTAGCAATCAGCCCCAGCATTTT.

The table lists this clonotype with a few counts. V and J are TRBV5-5 and TRBJ1-1; 7 nucleotides match TRBD1. The CDR3 extends over 15 amino acids. Germline lookup yields CDR1 SGHKS and CDR2 YYEKEE (reference sequence). J lost 1 base, V lost 3 bases, and 6 bases had no gene match. CDR3 residues: CASSSEQGRNTEAFF. The CDR3 bases are TGTGCCAGCAGCTCTGAACAGGGGAGGAACACTGAAGCTTTCTTT.

This clonotype has only a few counts. This chain joins TRBV30 and TRBJ1-6; 7 bases agree with TRBD1. This CDR3 is built from 15 residues. Looked up from germline, CDR1 is GTSNPN and CDR2 is SVGIG (reference sequence). The V segment lost 4 bases and the J segment 4 bases; nucleotides outside the gene matches: 7. CDR3 nucleotides: TGTGCCTGGAACCCGGGACAGCGGTATAATTCACCCCTCCACTTT. Its translation: CAWNPGQRYNSPLHF.